Listed here are 28 T cell receptor beta chains from one sample, sequenced in a study of T-cell reconstitution after alpha-beta-depleted transplantation in children. A library of TCRbeta sequences, prepared with unique molecular identifiers, was generated. TCRdb ran MiXCR on the PCR reads and lists one entry per CDR3 protein. Altogether a few hundred thousand distinct CDR3 sequences are present, about 8.8% being singletons, with the ten largest covering 5% to 5.5%. The sequencing used PBMCs from the stem cell graft donor, collected from the stem cell graft. The origin of the receptors is a human donor who donated a stem cell graft to a child with SCID.

This clonotype was counted many times. The CDR3 DNA sequence: TGTGCCAGCAGCTTAACAGGCTTAGACACAGATACGCAGTATTTT. Amino acid sequence: CASSLTGLDTDTQYF. V and J are TRBV7-2 and TRBJ2-3; a possible D gene is TRBD1 (5 bases). The germline CDR1 and CDR2 sequences are SGHTA and FQGNSA. The ends were cut back, 2 bases at V and 2 bases at J, with 11 bases in the middle. The CDR3 loop spans 15 amino acids.

This clonotype was counted many times. The V call is TRBV12-3 or TRBV12-4, the J call TRBJ2-3; D remains unclear. The CDR3 is made up of 13 amino acids. The germline V and J ends were trimmed by 3 bases and 6 bases, with 10 bases remaining between them. This CDR3 reads CASSFPDLDTQYF. DNA for the CDR3: TGTGCCAGCAGTTTCCCGGACCTTGATACGCAGTATTTT.

This clonotype appeared many times. The CDR3 bases are TGTGCCAGCAGCCAAGGACAGGGGAGGGATGACAACGTCCTGACTTTC. Translating it yields CASSQGQGRDDNVLTF. The rearrangement links TRBV4-2 to TRBJ2-6; D may be TRBD1 (8 bases). Looked up from germline, CDR1 is LGHNA and CDR2 is YNFKEQ. Trimming stripped 1 base from V and 9 bases from J, with 16 bases between. The CDR3 loop spans 16 amino acids.

This clonotype was counted many times. The gene calls are TRBV27 and TRBJ2-7; D not resolved. Trimming shortened V by 2 bases and J by 3 bases, and 11 bases separated the two germline ends. The CDR3 runs 14 residues. CDR1 is MNHEY and CDR2 is SMNVEV in the germline V gene (reference sequence). In DNA form, the CDR3 reads TGTGCCAGCAGTTTAAGGTACCGGCTCTACGAGCAGTACTTC. Protein product: CASSLRYRLYEQYF.

This clonotype has a count of ten or more. The chain has TRBV12-3 or TRBV12-4 and TRBJ1-4; possibly TRBD1 for D (5 bases). This CDR3 is 13 amino acids long. V lost 3 bases to trimming and J lost 8 bases, with 10 bases between them. Here the CDR3 DNA reads TGTGCCAGCAGTTTTGGCAGACAGGAAAAACTGTTTTTT. Translated: CASSFGRQEKLFF.

This clonotype was counted ten times or more. This rearrangement joins TRBV5-4 to TRBJ2-3; 8 bases agree with TRBD2. V trimming: 6 bases; J trimming: 1 base; junction bases outside the gene matches: 10. The CDR3 sequence is 16 residues long. Germline CDR1 is SGHNT and CDR2 is YYREEE (reference sequence). The CDR3 loop reads CASMTGGPSGTDTQYF. DNA for the CDR3: TGTGCCAGCATGACGGGGGGGCCCTCTGGCACAGATACGCAGTATTTT.

This clonotype came up many times. The chain combines TRBV5-1 with TRBJ1-4; no clear D gene. Germline CDR1 reads SGHRS; CDR2 reads YFSETQ. The length of the CDR3 is 14 residues. V lost 1 base and J lost 2, with 6 bases in between. The chain's CDR3 is CASSLSRTNEKLFF. In DNA form, the CDR3 reads TGCGCCAGCAGCTTGTCGAGGACTAATGAAAAACTGTTTTTT.

This clonotype has more than one count but fewer than ten. At one of its ends the junction is not consistent with the germline gene, which may arise from a read error. J is TRBJ2-5 and V is TRBV3-1; TRBD2 matches at 9 bases. Germline CDR1 and CDR2: LGHDT and YNNKEL (reference sequence). CDR3 length: 18 amino acids. DNA of the CDR3: TGTGCCACCAGCCAAGAGTGGGCTCTAGCGGGGAAACAAGAGACCCAGTACTTC. Its translation: CATSQEWALAGKQETQYF.

The table lists this clonotype with many counts. The chain combines TRBV28 with TRBJ1-2, with TRBD1 as a possible D gene (6 bases). V lost 5 bases, J lost 4 bases, and 17 bases lay in between. This CDR3 is 15 amino acids long. Germline V CDR1 and CDR2: MDHEN, SYDVKM. The CDR3 here is CASSGQIRRVYGYTF. CDR3 sequence (DNA): TGTGCCAGCAGTGGACAGATACGACGGGTCTATGGCTACACCTTC.

This clonotype has only a few counts. The CDR3 region has the DNA TGTGCCAGCAGGATAGGCGGGGGCCAGGGCGTCACCGGGGAGCTGTTTTTT. Protein product: CASRIGGGQGVTGELFF. The chain is built from TRBV6-1 and TRBJ2-2; maybe TRBD2 (7 bases). With 6 bases removed from V and 4 bases from J, the gap between germline ends came to 21 bases. The CDR3 is made up of 17 amino acids. CDR1 and CDR2 from the germline V gene are MNHNS and SASEGT.

To note about this clonotype: This may be a read error: a much more frequent sequence differs by one nucleotide. The chain recombines TRBV7-2 with TRBJ2-5; 10 nucleotides agree with TRBD2. CDR3 length: 14 residues. Germline V gene data show CDR1 as SGHTA and CDR2 as FQGNSA. In nucleotides, the CDR3 is TGTGCCAGCAGCTCTAGCGGGGGATGGGAGACCCAGCACTTC. It is translated as CASSSSGGWETQHF.

On this clonotype: One end of the junction fails to match germline, which may point to a read error. V and J are TRBV20-1 and TRBJ2-1; 8 bases map to TRBD1. Germline V gene sequence: CDR1 DFQATT, CDR2 SNEGSKA (reference sequence). This CDR3 spans 11 amino acids. The CDR3 nucleotides are TGCAGTGCTAGTACGGACAGGGATGGCCTCTTC. Translation gives CSASTDRDGLF.

Ten or more counts support this clonotype. In DNA form, the CDR3 reads TGCGCCAGCAGCAGGACGCGGACAGGCAGTAATGAAAAACTGTTTTTT. Encoded protein: CASSRTRTGSNEKLFF. The chain is built from TRBV5-1 and TRBJ1-4, with 7 bases that match TRBD1. The CDR3 has 16 residues. Germline CDR1 SGHRS, CDR2 YFSETQ. V shed 4 bases and J 4 bases; nucleotides not matched to a gene: 10.

This clonotype came up many times. This rearrangement joins TRBV5-1 to TRBJ1-4; D is undetermined. The germline CDR1 and CDR2 sequences are SGHRS and YFSETQ. The CDR3 contains 15 residues. V lost 4 bases and J lost 4, with 14 bases in between. The CDR3 reads CASSRRTDRNEKLFF. The CDR3 DNA reads TGCGCCAGCAGCCGGCGGACGGACCGTAATGAAAAACTGTTTTTT.

This clonotype was picked up many times. The chain is built from TRBV14 and TRBJ2-7, with D perhaps TRBD1 or TRBD2 (5 bases each). CDR3 length: 15 residues. V was pared by 4 bases and J by 6 bases, with 19 bases between. Germline loops: CDR1 SGHDN, CDR2 FVKESK. The CDR3 region has the DNA TGTGCCAGCAGCCTCGGGACGCCCGTCTTCGGCGAGCAGTACTTC. Its protein product is CASSLGTPVFGEQYF.

This clonotype was found once. One base away lies a much larger clone, so this may be a sequencing read error. V usage is TRBV7-2 and J usage is TRBJ2-2, with a possible D match to TRBD2 (6 bases). The V end was cut by 5 bases, the J end by 6 bases, with 13 bases between. The CDR3 length is 14 residues. In germline, CDR1 is SGHTA, CDR2 FQGNSA. CDR3 coding DNA: TGTGCCAGCAGCCTCAACACGGGGGCCGGGGAGCTGTTTTTT. Residues: CASSLNTGAGELFF.

The sample holds many counts of this clonotype. The chain has TRBV20-1 and TRBJ2-3, with D hard to call. CDR3 length equals 14 residues. Germline assignment: CDR1 DFQATT and CDR2 SNEGSKA (reference sequence). V lost 0 bases and J lost 3, with 10 bases in between. The CDR3 sequence is CSARDLYHTDTQYF. CDR3 bases: TGCAGTGCTAGAGATCTATATCATACAGATACGCAGTATTTT.

This clonotype was found many times. The V gene is TRBV7-6, the J gene TRBJ2-3, with D perhaps matching TRBD1 or TRBD2 (6 bases each). Between the trimmed V and J ends, which lost 2 bases and 2 bases, there was a span of 11 bases. The CDR3 runs to 15 residues. CDR1 and CDR2 from the germline V gene are SGHVS and FNYEAQ. The CDR3 DNA follows: TGTGCCAGCAGCTTACTGCGGGGACACACAGATACGCAGTATTTT. This gives the protein CASSLLRGHTDTQYF.

This clonotype appeared many times. This chain joins TRBV5-5 and TRBJ1-3; 8 bases agree with TRBD1. The CDR3 is made up of 16 amino acids. The V and J ends lost 5 bases and 0 bases, in that order; junction bases with no gene match: 7. Per the germline V gene, CDR1 is SGHKS and CDR2 is YYEKEE (reference sequence). CDR3 DNA sequence: TGTGCCAGCAGTCAGAGGACAGGGCACTCTGGAAACACCATATATTTT. It yields the protein CASSQRTGHSGNTIYF.

CDR3 DNA sequence: TGTGCCAGCAGCCCTGGGCTAGGCTGCTATGGCTACACCTTC. Its protein product is CASSPGLGCYGYTF. This chain connects TRBV13 to TRBJ1-2; unclear D gene. The V and J ends lost 5 bases and 4 bases respectively, with 14 bases between them. There are 14 residues in the CDR3. CDR1 and CDR2 from the germline V gene are PRHDT and FYEKMQ (reference sequence).

This clonotype was detected ten times or more. V usage is TRBV12-3 or TRBV12-4 and J usage is TRBJ2-3; TRBD1 aligns across 8 bases. There are 15 residues in the CDR3. V gave up 3 bases and J gave up 2 bases; unmatched junction bases: 4. CDR3 amino acids: CASSFQGANTDTQYF. As DNA, the CDR3 is TGTGCCAGCAGTTTCCAGGGGGCGAACACAGATACGCAGTATTTT.

This clonotype was recorded at least ten times. The chain couples TRBV6-5 to TRBJ2-2; D gene ambiguous. V was shortened by 3 bases and J by 1 base, with 15 bases between the two germline ends. The CDR3 runs to 17 residues. Germline V lookup: CDR1 MNHEY, CDR2 SVGAGI. In DNA form, the CDR3 reads TGTGCCAGCAGTTATCTAATCCAGGCGAAGAACACCGGGGAGCTGTTTTTT. Translation gives CASSYLIQAKNTGELFF.

The CDR3 bases are TGTGCCAGCAGTTACTCTGGACAGCGACTTAATCAGCCCCAGCATTTT. It is translated as CASSYSGQRLNQPQHF. V usage is TRBV6-2 or TRBV6-3 and J usage is TRBJ1-5, with TRBD1 as a possible D gene (6 bases). Trimming took 0 bases from V and 4 from J, leaving 13 bases between them. The CDR3 is made up of 16 amino acids. Germline-derived CDR1 and CDR2 are MNHEY and SVGEGT.

This clonotype was picked up many times. The chain carries TRBV4-3 and TRBJ2-7; D unclear. The germline V gene encodes CDR1 LGHNA and CDR2 YSLEER. The CDR3 has 15 amino acids. Trimming left V 1 base short and J 3 bases short, with 13 bases between. The CDR3 DNA sequence: TGCGCCAGCAGCCAAGCGGCAGGAGAAATCTACGAGCAGTACTTC. Translating gives CASSQAAGEIYEQYF.

This clonotype was seen many times. This chain uses TRBV25-1 with TRBJ2-7; possible D gene TRBD1, 6 bases. CDR3 length: 14 residues. Germline-derived CDR1 and CDR2 are MGHDK and SYGVNS. The V gene lost 3 bases and the J gene lost 3 bases, with 12 bases spanning the gap. CDR3 in DNA: TGTGCCAGCAGTGACCCAACAGGGATCTACGAGCAGTACTTC. Protein product: CASSDPTGIYEQYF.

Comment on this clonotype: Relative to the germline gene, one junction end is altered; a read error may explain this. V and J are TRBV5-1 and TRBJ2-7, with D unresolved. The CDR3 runs to 12 residues. Looked up from germline, CDR1 is SGHRS and CDR2 is YFSETQ. DNA for the CDR3: TGCGCCATCAGCTTGAACCTCCACGAGCAGTACTTC. This gives the protein CAISLNLHEQYF. Full variable domain (outside the CDR3, taken from reference TRBV5-1 and TRBJ2-7): KAGVTQTPRYLIKTRGQQVTLSCSPISGHRSVSWYQQTPGQGLQFLFEYFSETQRNKGNFPGRFSGRQFSNSRSEMNVSTLELGDSALYLCAISLNLHEQYFGPGTRLTVT.

The table lists this clonotype with many counts. This rearrangement joins TRBV4-2 to TRBJ1-6; the match to TRBD1 covers 7 bases. This CDR3 has 16 amino acids. Germline trimming cut 0 bases from V and 7 bases from J; bases unmatched to any gene: 6. The V gene's germline CDR1 is LGHNA and CDR2 YNFKEQ. The CDR3 coding sequence is TGTGCCAGCAGCCAAGATCCGGGGACAGTCAATTCACCCCTCCACTTT. As protein: CASSQDPGTVNSPLHF.

The chain employs TRBV12-3 or TRBV12-4 and TRBJ2-6; TRBD2 might be the D (5 bases). The ends were cut back, 10 bases at V and 0 bases at J, with 7 bases in the middle. CDR3 length: 13 amino acids. The CDR3 protein is CATAGSGANVLTF. The DNA of the CDR3 is TGTGCCACGGCGGGCTCTGGGGCCAACGTCCTGACTTTC.